The clone carrying this TCR beta chain was seen ten or more times. This sample was included in a study of T cells in Graves' hyperthyroidism and ophthalmopathy. Deletions cut 2 bases from V and 6 bases from J, with 10 bases between. The CDR3 covers 13 residues. Germline V gene lookup returns CDR1 SGHNT and CDR2 YENEEA. Amplification yielded TCR beta CDR3 regions, with RNA transcripts as the source. When the TCR CDR3 underwent first-round RT-PCR, the HTBI primer set was used. TCRdb itself ran the multiplex PCR reads through MiXCR, one entry per CDR3 protein. The repertoire holds roughly 350,000 distinct CDR3 sequences, 12% to 15% seen once, with approximately 35% in the top ten.

Sequenced material: blood. The receptor comes from a woman aged 40-49 years with Graves' ophthalmopathy. The chain uses TRBV11-3 and TRBJ2-5; D is ambiguous. The CDR3 region is CASSLSLGKTQYF. The CDR3 DNA follows: TGTGCCAGCAGCTTATCCTTAGGGAAGACCCAGTACTTC.